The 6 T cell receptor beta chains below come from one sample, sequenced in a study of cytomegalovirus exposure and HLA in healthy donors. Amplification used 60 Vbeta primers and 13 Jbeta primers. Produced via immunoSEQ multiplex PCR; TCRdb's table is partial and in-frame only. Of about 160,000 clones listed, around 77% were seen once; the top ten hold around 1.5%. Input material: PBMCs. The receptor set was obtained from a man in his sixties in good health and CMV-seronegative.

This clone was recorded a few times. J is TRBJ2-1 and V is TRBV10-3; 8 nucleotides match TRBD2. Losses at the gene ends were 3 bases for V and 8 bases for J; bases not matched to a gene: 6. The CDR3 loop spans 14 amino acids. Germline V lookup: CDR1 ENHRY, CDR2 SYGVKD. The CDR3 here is CAISDSSGSYEQFF. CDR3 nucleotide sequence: TGTGCCATCAGTGACTCGAGCGGGAGCTATGAGCAGTTCTTC.

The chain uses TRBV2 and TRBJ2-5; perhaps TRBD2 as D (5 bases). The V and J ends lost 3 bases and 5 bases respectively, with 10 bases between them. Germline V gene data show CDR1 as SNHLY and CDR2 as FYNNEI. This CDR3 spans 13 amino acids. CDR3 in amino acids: CASSDGGHETQYF. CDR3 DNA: TGTGCCAGCAGTGATGGCGGGCACGAGACCCAGTACTTC.

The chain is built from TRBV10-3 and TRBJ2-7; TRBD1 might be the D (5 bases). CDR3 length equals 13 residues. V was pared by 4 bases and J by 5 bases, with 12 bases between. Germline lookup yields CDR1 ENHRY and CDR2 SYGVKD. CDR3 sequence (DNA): TGTGCCATCAGTGGAAGGGGTCGGGACGAGCAGTACTTC. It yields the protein CAISGRGRDEQYF.

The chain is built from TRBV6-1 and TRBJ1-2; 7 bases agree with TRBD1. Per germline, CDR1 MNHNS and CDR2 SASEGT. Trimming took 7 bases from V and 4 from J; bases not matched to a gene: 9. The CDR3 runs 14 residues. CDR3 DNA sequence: TGTGCCAGCACGTCAGGGGGGCTCATCTATGGCTACACCTTC. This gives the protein CASTSGGLIYGYTF.

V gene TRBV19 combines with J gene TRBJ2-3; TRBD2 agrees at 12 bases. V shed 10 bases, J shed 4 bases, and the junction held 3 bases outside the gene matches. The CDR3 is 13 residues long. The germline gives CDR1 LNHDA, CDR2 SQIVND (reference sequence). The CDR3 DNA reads TGTGCCACCTCTAGCGGGGGGGCAGATACGCAGTATTTT. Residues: CATSSGGADTQYF.

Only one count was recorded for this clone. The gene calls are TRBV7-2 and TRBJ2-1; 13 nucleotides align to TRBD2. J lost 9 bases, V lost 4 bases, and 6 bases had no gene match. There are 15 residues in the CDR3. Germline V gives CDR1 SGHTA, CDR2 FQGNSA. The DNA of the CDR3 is TGTGCCAGCAGCTCCGGACTAGCGGGGGAGAGTGAGCAGTTCTTC. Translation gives CASSSGLAGESEQFF.